This entry features one T cell receptor beta chain sequence. Its specificity is not known. The data were obtained in a study of OX40 agonist ivuxolimab in advanced cancers. Study at large: Patients received ivuxolimab, an intravenous treatment, every 2 weeks at 0.01 to 10 mg/kg. The dose-escalation cohort was about 86% male, with a mean age of about 60 years, ranging about 23 to 90. Study conclusions and caveats: Clonal expansion by week 6 occurred in CD4+ and CD8+ blood T cells (at 0.1 to 3.0 mg/kg). On average, CD8+ T cells showed a greater number of expanded clones than CD4+.

TCRdb keeps only in-frame clones here, not all; method: immunoSEQ multiplex PCR. This table has 65,000 to 100,000 clones, around 90% appearing once. This CDR3 has 14 residues. Germline V gene lookup returns CDR1 MNHNS and CDR2 SASEGT. Trimming took 3 bases from V and 6 from J, leaving 14 bases between them. Sequencing used CD4+ or CD8+ T cells sorted from blood, obtained in a trial of the OX40 agonist ivuxolimab. The receptor's source is an adult with an advanced solid tumor such as melanoma, head and neck, liver or kidney cancer. The J gene is TRBJ1-2, the V gene TRBV6-1; no clear D gene. As DNA, the CDR3 is TGTGCCAGCAGTGACTTCGAGGTAGTGAATGGCTACACCTTC. Translated, it gives CASSDFEVVNGYTF.